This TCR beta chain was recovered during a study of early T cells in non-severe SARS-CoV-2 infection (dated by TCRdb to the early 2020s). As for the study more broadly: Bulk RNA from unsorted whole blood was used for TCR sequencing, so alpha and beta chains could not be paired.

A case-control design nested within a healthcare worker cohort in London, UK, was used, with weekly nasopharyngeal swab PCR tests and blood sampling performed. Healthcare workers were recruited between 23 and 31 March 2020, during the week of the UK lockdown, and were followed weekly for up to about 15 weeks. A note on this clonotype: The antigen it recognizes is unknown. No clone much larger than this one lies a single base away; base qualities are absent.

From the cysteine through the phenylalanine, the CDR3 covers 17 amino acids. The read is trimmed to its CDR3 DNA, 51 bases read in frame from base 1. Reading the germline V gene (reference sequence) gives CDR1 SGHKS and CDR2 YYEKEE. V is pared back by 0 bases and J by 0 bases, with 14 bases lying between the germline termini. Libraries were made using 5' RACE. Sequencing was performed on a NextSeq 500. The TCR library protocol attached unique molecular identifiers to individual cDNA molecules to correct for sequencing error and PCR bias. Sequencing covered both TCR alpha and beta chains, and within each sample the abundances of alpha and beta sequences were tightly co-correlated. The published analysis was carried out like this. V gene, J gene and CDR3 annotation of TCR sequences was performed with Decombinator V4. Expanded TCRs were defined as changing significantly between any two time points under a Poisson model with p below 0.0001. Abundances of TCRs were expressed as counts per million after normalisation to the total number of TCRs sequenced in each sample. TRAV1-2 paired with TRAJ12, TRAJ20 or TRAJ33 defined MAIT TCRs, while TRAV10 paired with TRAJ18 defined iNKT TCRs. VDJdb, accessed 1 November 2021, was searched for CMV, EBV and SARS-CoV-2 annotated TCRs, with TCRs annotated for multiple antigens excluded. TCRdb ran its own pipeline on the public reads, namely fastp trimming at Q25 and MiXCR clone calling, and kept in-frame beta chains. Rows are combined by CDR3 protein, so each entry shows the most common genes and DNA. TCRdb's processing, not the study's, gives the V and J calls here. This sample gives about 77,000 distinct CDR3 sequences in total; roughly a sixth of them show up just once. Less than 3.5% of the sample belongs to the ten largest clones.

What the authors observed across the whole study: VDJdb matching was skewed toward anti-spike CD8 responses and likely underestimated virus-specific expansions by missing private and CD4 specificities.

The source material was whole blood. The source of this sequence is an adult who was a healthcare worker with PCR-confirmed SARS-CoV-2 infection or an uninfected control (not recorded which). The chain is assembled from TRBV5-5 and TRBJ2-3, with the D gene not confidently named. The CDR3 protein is CASSLAAVALSTDTQYF. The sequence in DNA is TGTGCCAGCAGCTTGGCCGCGGTAGCCCTTAGCACAGATACGCAGTATTTT.